This T cell receptor beta chain is drawn from a study of PD-1 blockade in mismatch repair-deficient tumors. Study as a whole: All were previously treated, progressing patients with some twelve mismatch repair-deficient cancer types.

This table comes from immunoSEQ multiplex PCR, and its TCRdb copy is limited to in-frame clones, with some not included. The table lists some 110,000 clones, about 80% of them singletons. The V end was cut by 7 bases, the J end by 0 bases, with 15 bases between. The germline gives CDR1 MNHEY, CDR2 SMNVEV (reference sequence). CDR3 length: 15 residues. The rearrangement links TRBV27 to TRBJ1-2; D possibly corresponds to TRBD1 (6 bases). The receptor comes from an adult with mismatch repair-deficient cancer. The sample was peripheral blood, taken 60 weeks after starting pembrolizumab. The CDR3: CASTTLGQTNYGYTF. In DNA, the CDR3 is TGTGCCAGCACCACTTTAGGACAGACTAACTATGGCTACACCTTC.